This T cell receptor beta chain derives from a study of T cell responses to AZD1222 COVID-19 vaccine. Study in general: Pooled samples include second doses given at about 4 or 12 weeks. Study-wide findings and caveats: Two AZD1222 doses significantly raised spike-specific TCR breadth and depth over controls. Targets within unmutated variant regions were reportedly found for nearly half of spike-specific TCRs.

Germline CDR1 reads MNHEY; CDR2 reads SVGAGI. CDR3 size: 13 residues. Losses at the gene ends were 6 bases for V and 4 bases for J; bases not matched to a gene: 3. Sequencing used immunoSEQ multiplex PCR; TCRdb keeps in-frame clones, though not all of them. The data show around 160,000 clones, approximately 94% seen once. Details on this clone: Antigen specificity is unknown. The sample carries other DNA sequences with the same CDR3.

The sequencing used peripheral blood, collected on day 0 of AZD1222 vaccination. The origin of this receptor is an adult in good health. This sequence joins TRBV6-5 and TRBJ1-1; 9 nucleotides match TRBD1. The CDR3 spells CASRTTGGTEAFF. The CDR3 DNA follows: TGTGCCAGCAGAACGACAGGGGGCACTGAAGCTTTCTTT.